The 18 T cell receptor beta chains in this list originate from one sample, sequenced in a study of Graves' ophthalmopathy and Graves' hyperthyroidism (dated by TCRdb to the late 2010s). Sequencing took place on an Illumina HiSeq 2000. For repertoire sequencing, TCR beta CDR3 regions were amplified from RNA transcripts. HTBI primers and the Qiagen OneStep RT-PCR kit were used in a first-round RT-PCR, which was followed by a second-round multiplex PCR, size selection and purification. TCRdb reran the public reads through fastp at Q25 and MiXCR, keeping productive beta chains. Rows are combined by CDR3 protein, so each entry shows the most common genes and DNA. The sample contains 1 million to 1.3 million distinct CDR3 sequences, about 36% of them found a single time. The ten top clones hold approximately 12% of the sample. Material: peripheral blood or thyroid tissue (not recorded which). The receptor source for this set is an adult man with Graves' hyperthyroidism.

The table lists this clonotype with many counts. The V call is TRBV20-1, the J call TRBJ2-7; no clear D gene. Between the trimmed V and J ends, which lost 6 bases and 3 bases, there was a span of 12 bases. The germline CDR1 and CDR2 sequences are DFQATT and SNEGSKA (reference sequence). This CDR3 has 12 amino acids. CDR3 nucleotide sequence: TGCAGTGCCGGCCAAGTGAGCTACGAGCAGTACTTC. Amino acids: CSAGQVSYEQYF.

As concerns this clonotype: One junction end disagrees with the germline gene, perhaps due to a read error. The chain uses TRBV10-2 and TRBJ1-2, with D unresolved. Per germline, CDR1 WSHSY and CDR2 SAAADI. This CDR3 spans 13 amino acids. The CDR3 DNA reads as TGTGCCAGCAGTTACTCGAAAAACTATGGCTACACCTTC. Protein sequence: CASSYSKNYGYTF.

This rearrangement joins TRBV18 to TRBJ1-5; 9 nucleotides agree with TRBD1. Germline V gene lookup returns CDR1 KGHSH and CDR2 LQKENI. After removal of 5 bases from V and 2 bases from J, the junction contained 10 bases not matched to a gene. CDR3 length: 17 residues. CDR3 DNA: TGTGCCAGCTCAAAAACCAATACAGGGGGCGGCAATCAGCCCCAGCATTTT. This codes for CASSKTNTGGGNQPQHF.

This clonotype has a handful of counts. J is TRBJ2-7 and V is TRBV6-5; 7 positions agree with TRBD1. J lost 3 bases, V lost 6 bases, and 8 bases had no gene match. CDR1 is MNHEY and CDR2 is SVGAGI in the germline V gene. The CDR3 contains 14 residues. The CDR3: CASRGRDSYYEQYF. The CDR3 coding sequence is TGTGCCAGCAGGGGTCGGGACAGCTACTACGAGCAGTACTTC.

Ten or more counts support this clonotype. The chain carries TRBV20-1 and TRBJ2-7; 8 bases agree with TRBD2. The trim removed 5 bases at V and 3 bases at J, leaving 12 bases unmatched. Germline V gene lookup returns CDR1 DFQATT and CDR2 SNEGSKA (reference sequence). CDR3 length: 15 amino acids. For the CDR3, the DNA is TGCAGTGCTCCACGACCTCGAGCGGGAGTCTACGAGCAGTACTTC. Residues: CSAPRPRAGVYEQYF.

This sequence joins TRBV7-6 and TRBJ1-6; 8 bases match TRBD1. This CDR3 contains 15 residues. V lost 0 bases, J lost 13 bases, and 8 bases stayed unmatched. The germline V gene encodes CDR1 SGHVS and CDR2 FNYEAQ. CDR3 DNA: TGTGCCAGCAGCTTAGCTCCGGGACAGGTCCTTCCCCTCCACTTT. Protein: CASSLAPGQVLPLHF.

Turning to this clonotype: A much larger clone lies a single base off, so this may be a read error. This chain links TRBV7-2 with TRBJ1-1; the D is unclear. Germline V gene sequence: CDR1 SGHTA, CDR2 FQGNSA. The CDR3 contains 13 residues. This chain's CDR3 is CAGSLMDGTEAFF. The CDR3 nucleotides are TGTGCCGGCAGCTTAATGGACGGCACTGAAGCTTTCTTT.

The V call is TRBV7-8, the J call TRBJ2-7, with 10 nucleotides matching TRBD2. The CDR3 covers 16 residues. Germline CDR1 is SGHVS and CDR2 is FQNEAQ. V lost 6 bases, J lost 2 bases, and 10 bases stayed unmatched. CDR3 region: CASSLSGTSVTYEQYF. The CDR3 DNA sequence: TGTGCCAGCAGTCTCTCCGGGACTAGCGTAACCTACGAGCAGTACTTC.

This clonotype was recorded at least ten times. The chain links TRBV20-1 to TRBJ1-4; the D gene is possibly TRBD1 (5 bases). The CDR3 has 12 amino acids. The germline gives CDR1 DFQATT, CDR2 SNEGSKA (reference sequence). Between the trimmed V and J ends, which lost 3 bases and 4 bases, there was a span of 6 bases. In DNA form, the CDR3 reads TGCAGTGCTAGCCAGGGTAATGAAAAACTGTTTTTT. Amino acid sequence: CSASQGNEKLFF.

This clonotype was seen more than once but under ten times. This sequence joins TRBV9 and TRBJ1-1; D call uncertain. The V gene's germline CDR1 is SGDLS and CDR2 YYNGEE. V lost 2 bases and J 8 bases, leaving 13 bases between the germline ends. This CDR3 has 13 residues. The DNA for the CDR3 is TGTGCCAGCAGCGTGGACCTAGGGCCCGAAGCTTTCTTT. It is translated as CASSVDLGPEAFF.

The rearrangement uses TRBV29-1 and TRBJ1-2; D ambiguous. CDR1 is SQVTM, CDR2 ANQGSEA, per germline. This CDR3 is 15 amino acids long. Trimming left V 0 bases short and J 2 bases short, with 13 bases between. The CDR3 loop is CSVEDAGSGNYGYTF. CDR3 nucleotide sequence: TGCAGCGTTGAAGATGCGGGAAGCGGCAACTATGGCTACACCTTC.

The V call is TRBV7-8, the J call TRBJ2-7; D possibly corresponds to TRBD1 (6 bases). The CDR3 is 13 amino acids. Deletions cut 5 bases from V and 7 bases from J, with 15 bases between. The V gene's germline CDR1 is SGHVS and CDR2 FQNEAQ. The CDR3 is CASSHGTQGEQYF. The CDR3 nucleotides are TGTGCCAGCAGCCACGGGACCCAGGGGGAGCAGTACTTC.

This clonotype was detected many times. The chain joins TRBV20-1 to TRBJ2-7, with a tentative D call TRBD2 (5 bases). Trimming took off 0 bases at V and 6 bases at J, with 18 bases between the two ends. Looked up from germline, CDR1 is DFQATT and CDR2 is SNEGSKA (reference sequence). The CDR3 extends over 15 amino acids. The CDR3 here is CSARDWSGKFVEQYF. For the CDR3, the DNA is TGCAGTGCTAGAGATTGGTCCGGGAAGTTTGTCGAGCAGTACTTC.

This clonotype was detected only a few times. The chain has TRBV27 and TRBJ1-5; tentative D call: TRBD1 (5 bases). CDR3 length: 15 residues. Germline V gene sequence: CDR1 MNHEY, CDR2 SMNVEV (reference sequence). Trimming left V 5 bases short and J 7 bases short, with 18 bases between. The CDR3 DNA is TGTGCCAGCAGTGGGCAGATCGGCGGGGGACAGCCCCAGCATTTT. Translated: CASSGQIGGGQPQHF.

The chain has TRBV20-1 and TRBJ1-2; D may be TRBD1 (5 bases). Germline-derived CDR1 and CDR2 are DFQATT and SNEGSKA (reference sequence). V lost 8 bases, J lost 5 bases, and 18 bases lay in between. CDR3 length: 13 amino acids. The CDR3 region is CSPGGISPYGYTF. The CDR3 DNA follows: TGCAGTCCGGGGGGTATAAGCCCTTATGGCTACACCTTC.

In this sample, this clonotype turned up a few times. This sequence joins TRBV2 and TRBJ2-7; 14 bases match TRBD2. The length of the CDR3 is 17 residues. The ends lost 6 bases at V and 0 bases at J; junction bases unmatched: 7. Germline CDR1 and CDR2: SNHLY and FYNNEI. CDR3 residues: CASSRGTSGGSSYEQYF. CDR3 sequence (DNA): TGTGCCAGCAGCCGCGGGACTAGCGGGGGCAGCTCCTACGAGCAGTACTTC.

Notes on this clonotype: A much larger clone differs by one base, so this may be a read error. This CDR3 fails to terminate in the conserved phenylalanine or tryptophan, so it likely reflects a read error. The rearrangement uses TRBV10-2 and TRBJ2-7, with 8 bases that match TRBD2. Trimming removed 6 bases from V and 3 bases from J; junction bases left unmatched: 7. Germline CDR1 reads WSHSY; CDR2 reads SAAADI. The CDR3 contains 14 residues. The CDR3 nucleotides read TGCGCCAGCAGCATGACTAGCGCGCACTACGAGCAGTACCTC. Its translation: CASSMTSAHYEQYL.

This clonotype was counted at least ten times. The chain couples TRBV20-1 to TRBJ2-5, with D possibly TRBD1 on 5 matching bases. The germline CDR1 and CDR2 sequences are DFQATT and SNEGSKA (reference sequence). The CDR3 spans 13 residues. The V and J ends lost 3 bases and 2 bases respectively, with 10 bases between them. The CDR3 region has the DNA TGCAGTGCTAGGCCCCCAGGGCAAGAGACCCAGTACTTC. It codes for CSARPPGQETQYF.